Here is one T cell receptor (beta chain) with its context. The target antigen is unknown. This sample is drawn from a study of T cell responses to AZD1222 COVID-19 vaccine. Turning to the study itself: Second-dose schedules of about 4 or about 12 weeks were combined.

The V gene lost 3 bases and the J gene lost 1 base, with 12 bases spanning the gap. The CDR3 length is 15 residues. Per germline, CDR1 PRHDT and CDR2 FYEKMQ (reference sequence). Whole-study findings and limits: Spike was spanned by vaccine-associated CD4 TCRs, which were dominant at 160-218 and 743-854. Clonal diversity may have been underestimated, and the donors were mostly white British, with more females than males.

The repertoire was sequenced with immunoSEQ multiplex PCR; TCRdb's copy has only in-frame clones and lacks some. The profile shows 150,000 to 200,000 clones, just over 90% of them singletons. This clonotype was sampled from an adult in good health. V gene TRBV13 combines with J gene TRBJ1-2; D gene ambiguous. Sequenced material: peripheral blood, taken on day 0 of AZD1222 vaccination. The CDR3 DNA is TGTGCCAGCAGCTTTGGGGTGGGGTTTAACTATGGCTACACCTTC. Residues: CASSFGVGFNYGYTF.